One sample yielded the 2 T cell receptor beta chains listed below, sequenced in a study of blood T cell repertoires in COVID-19. The protocol was immunoSEQ multiplex PCR, while the TCRdb copy is restricted to in-frame clones and leaves out a portion. Here the sample spans 150,000 or so clones, 80% to 90% being singletons. Sequenced input: peripheral blood. These receptors came from a woman in her sixties with COVID-19, enrolled during active disease.

V is TRBV2 and J is TRBJ2-7; 7 bases fit TRBD1. The CDR3 contains 15 residues. Per the germline V gene, CDR1 is SNHLY and CDR2 is FYNNEI. Trimming took 6 bases from V and 3 from J; bases not matched to a gene: 11. The CDR3 protein is CASRDRSSGYYEQYF. The CDR3 region has the DNA TGTGCCAGCAGGGACAGGAGTTCGGGATACTACGAGCAGTACTTC. Looking up the rest from reference TRBV2 and TRBJ2-7 gives the full variable domain: EPEVTQTPSHQVTQMGQEVILRCVPISNHLYFYWYRQILGQKVEFLVSFYNNEISEKSEIFDDQFSVERPDGSNFTLKIRSTKLEDSAMYFCASRDRSSGYYEQYFGPGTRLTVT.

This chain connects TRBV7-8 to TRBJ2-5; 7 nucleotides line up with TRBD2. CDR3 length: 16 residues. Germline V gene lookup returns CDR1 SGHVS and CDR2 FQNEAQ. The V segment lost 0 bases and the J segment 0 bases; nucleotides outside the gene matches: 4. In nucleotides, the CDR3 is TGTGCCAGCAGCTTAGCAGCCAGCGGGAACCAAGAGACCCAGTACTTC. Amino acids: CASSLAASGNQETQYF.